These 17 T cell receptor beta chains originate from one sample sequenced in a study of T cells in Graves' hyperthyroidism and ophthalmopathy. Amplification targeted TCR beta CDR3 regions from RNA transcripts. Researchers ran a first-round RT-PCR on the TCR CDR3 using the HTBI primer set. TCRdb called the multiplex PCR reads again in MiXCR, with one record for every CDR3 protein. The data hold approximately 430,000 distinct CDR3 sequences, with approximately 14% observed a single time. The material sequenced was blood. These receptors were obtained from a woman between 18 and 29 years old with Graves' hyperthyroidism.

Remarks on this clonotype: One junction end does not reproduce the germline sequence, and a read error may be involved. The V and J genes are TRBV19 and TRBJ2-4, with D perhaps matching TRBD1 (5 bases). CDR1 and CDR2 from the germline V gene are LNHDA and SQIVND (reference sequence). The CDR3 extends over 14 amino acids. The CDR3 region has the DNA TGTGCCAGTAGTGGTGGCAGGGTCAAAGACATTCAGTACTTC. Protein: CASSGGRVKDIQYF.

This clonotype showed up many times. V and J are TRBV5-1 and TRBJ2-1; 9 positions agree with TRBD2. Germline values: CDR1 SGHRS, CDR2 YFSETQ. With 1 base clipped from V and 4 bases from J, the junction kept 9 bases outside the gene matches. This CDR3 spans 17 amino acids. CDR3 sequence (DNA): TGCGCCAGCAGCTTGTGGCGGGAGGGCCTACCTTACAATGAGCAGTTCTTC. It yields the protein CASSLWREGLPYNEQFF.

This clonotype was counted at least ten times. V usage is TRBV20-1 and J usage is TRBJ1-5, with TRBD1 matching over 8 bases. CDR3 length: 14 residues. After removal of 4 bases from V and 2 bases from J, the junction contained 4 bases not matched to a gene. CDR1 is DFQATT, CDR2 SNEGSKA, per germline (reference sequence). The CDR3, as DNA: TGCAGTGCTAAACCAGGGGGCGGCAATCAGCCCCAGCATTTT. It translates to CSAKPGGGNQPQHF.

This clonotype was detected ten times or more. The chain has TRBV5-1 and TRBJ2-1; D possibly corresponds to TRBD2 (5 bases). The CDR3 is 12 amino acids. V was cut by 4 bases and J by 16 bases, with 18 bases left in between. The germline V gene has CDR1 SGHRS and CDR2 YFSETQ. The CDR3: CASSPDQRRLFF. The CDR3 DNA is TGCGCCAGCAGCCCCGACCAGCGGAGACTTTTCTTC.

With regard to this clonotype: A much larger clone sits a single nucleotide away, making a read error possible. The chain couples TRBV2 to TRBJ1-4; possibly TRBD1 for D (5 bases). Per the germline V gene, CDR1 is SNHLY and CDR2 is FYNNEI. This CDR3 comprises 12 residues. The CDR3 sequence: CASSGQNEKPFF. The CDR3 DNA reads TGTGCCAGCAGTGGACAGAATGAAAAACCGTTTTTT.

About this clonotype itself: This clone may be a read error of a much larger clone one base away. The J gene is TRBJ2-5, the V gene TRBV27; 7 bases align to TRBD2. V lost 10 bases and J lost 2; bases outside the gene matches: 13. Looked up from germline, CDR1 is MNHEY and CDR2 is SMNVEV (reference sequence). The CDR3 consists of 15 residues. CDR3 nucleotide sequence: TGTGCCACCGAGAAGGCGGGAGTAACGCAAGAGACCCAGTACTTC. Protein: CATEKAGVTQETQYF.

This clonotype was recorded many times. The rearrangement joins TRBV28 to TRBJ1-5; D is ambiguous. This CDR3 has 12 amino acids. The V gene's germline CDR1 is MDHEN and CDR2 SYDVKM. Trimming left V 5 bases short and J 9 bases short, with 11 bases between. The CDR3 nucleotides read TGTGCCAGCAGTCCCCCTATTTCGCCCCAGCATTTT. The encoded protein is CASSPPISPQHF.

There are many counts of this clonotype. The chain employs TRBV6-1 and TRBJ2-7; 9 nucleotides align to TRBD1. The V gene end was trimmed by 6 bases and the J gene end by 7 bases; junction bases not matched to a gene: 4. This CDR3 has 12 residues. CDR1 MNHNS and CDR2 SASEGT come from the germline V gene. CDR3 nucleotides: TGTGCCAGCAGCCCGACAGGGGGAGAGCAGTACTTC. It encodes CASSPTGGEQYF.

This clonotype came up many times. The genes are TRBV12-3 or TRBV12-4 and TRBJ2-2; no definite D call. The V and J ends lost 8 bases and 3 bases respectively, with 4 bases between them. The CDR3 runs to 11 residues. The chain's CDR3 is CASGHTGELFF. The CDR3 nucleotides are TGTGCCAGCGGGCACACCGGGGAGCTGTTTTTT.

The chain carries TRBV4-1 and TRBJ2-7; 9 bases fit TRBD2. Germline values: CDR1 MGHRA, CDR2 YSYEKL. V was pared by 4 bases and J by 4 bases, with 11 bases of the junction left unmatched. The length of the CDR3 is 16 residues. CDR3 in DNA: TGCGCCAGCAGCCCTCATGGCGGGGGGGCCCAGTACGAGCAGTACTTC. Encoded protein: CASSPHGGGAQYEQYF.

V gene TRBV5-1 combines with J gene TRBJ1-1; the D gene is possibly TRBD1 (5 bases). Trimming left V 0 bases short and J 3 bases short, with 12 bases between. The CDR3 runs 15 residues. The germline V gene encodes CDR1 SGHRS and CDR2 YFSETQ. CDR3 bases: TGCGCCAGCAGCTTGGCGGGGGATCCGGACACTGAAGCTTTCTTT. Translation: CASSLAGDPDTEAFF.

This clonotype was seen a handful of times. The V call is TRBV7-9, the J call TRBJ2-5; D may match TRBD1 or TRBD2 (5 bases each). Per germline, CDR1 SEHNR and CDR2 FQNEAQ (reference sequence). This CDR3 has 14 amino acids. The V and J ends lost 4 bases and 5 bases respectively, with 14 bases between them. The CDR3 is CASSSGTAAETQYF. As DNA, the CDR3 is TGTGCCAGCAGCTCCGGGACGGCTGCGGAGACCCAGTACTTC.

This clonotype was observed at least ten times. CDR3 in amino acids: CASSLIRSGTDTQYF. The CDR3, as DNA: TGTGCCAGCAGCTTAATTCGGTCAGGCACAGATACGCAGTATTTT. This chain joins TRBV7-8 and TRBJ2-3, with D unclear. There are 15 residues in the CDR3. Germline V CDR1 and CDR2: SGHVS, FQNEAQ. Trimming shortened V by 2 bases and J by 1 base, and 10 bases separated the two germline ends.

The chain links TRBV4-1 to TRBJ2-7; D unclear. V was pared by 1 base and J by 2 bases, with 6 bases between. This CDR3 contains 13 residues. The germline V gene has CDR1 MGHRA and CDR2 YSYEKL. The CDR3 region is CASSQVHPYEQYF. The CDR3 coding sequence is TGCGCCAGCAGCCAAGTTCACCCCTACGAGCAGTACTTC.

This clonotype was seen only a few times. The rearrangement uses TRBV6-1 and TRBJ1-3; D gene unclear. Germline V lookup: CDR1 MNHNS, CDR2 SASEGT. V gave up 6 bases and J gave up 0 bases, with 6 bases separating them. There are 13 residues in the CDR3. CDR3 DNA: TGTGCCAGCAGGTCCAACTCTGGAAACACCATATATTTT. Residues: CASRSNSGNTIYF.

This clonotype appeared many times. V usage is TRBV28 and J usage is TRBJ2-4; weak D call: TRBD1 (6 bases). The CDR3 runs to 15 residues. The V and J ends lost 5 bases and 2 bases respectively, with 13 bases between them. Germline V CDR1 and CDR2: MDHEN, SYDVKM. The CDR3 sequence: CASSPWGRSKNIQYF. The CDR3 bases are TGTGCCAGCAGTCCCTGGGGGCGATCCAAAAACATTCAGTACTTC. The complete variable domain, with remaining parts taken from reference TRBV28 and TRBJ2-4, reads DVKVTQSSRYLVKRTGEKVFLECVQDMDHENMFWYRQDPGLGLRLIYFSYDVKMKEKGDIPEGYSVSREKKERFSLILESASTNQTSMYLCASSPWGRSKNIQYFGAGTRLSVL.

This chain links TRBV4-1 with TRBJ2-1; D may be TRBD2 (6 bases). This CDR3 spans 12 amino acids. The V gene's germline CDR1 is MGHRA and CDR2 YSYEKL. V lost 2 bases and J 10 bases, leaving 9 bases between the germline ends. The CDR3 loop is CASSQPRGEQFF. The CDR3, as DNA: TGCGCCAGCAGCCAACCCCGGGGGGAGCAGTTCTTC.